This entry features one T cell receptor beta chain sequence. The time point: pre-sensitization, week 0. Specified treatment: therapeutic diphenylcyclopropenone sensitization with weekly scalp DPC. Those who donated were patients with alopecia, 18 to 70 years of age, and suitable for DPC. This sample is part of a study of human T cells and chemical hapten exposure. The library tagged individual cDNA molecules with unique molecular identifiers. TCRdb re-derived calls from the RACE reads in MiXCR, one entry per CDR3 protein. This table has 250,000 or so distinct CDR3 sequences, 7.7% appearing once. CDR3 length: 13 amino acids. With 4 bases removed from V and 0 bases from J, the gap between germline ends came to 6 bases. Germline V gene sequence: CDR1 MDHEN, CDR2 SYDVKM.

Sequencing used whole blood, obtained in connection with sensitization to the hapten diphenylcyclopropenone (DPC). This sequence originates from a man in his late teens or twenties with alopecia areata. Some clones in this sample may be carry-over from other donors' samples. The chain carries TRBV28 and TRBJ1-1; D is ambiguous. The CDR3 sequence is CASSSVLNTEAFF. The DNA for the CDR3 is TGTGCCAGCAGTTCAGTGCTGAACACTGAAGCTTTCTTT.